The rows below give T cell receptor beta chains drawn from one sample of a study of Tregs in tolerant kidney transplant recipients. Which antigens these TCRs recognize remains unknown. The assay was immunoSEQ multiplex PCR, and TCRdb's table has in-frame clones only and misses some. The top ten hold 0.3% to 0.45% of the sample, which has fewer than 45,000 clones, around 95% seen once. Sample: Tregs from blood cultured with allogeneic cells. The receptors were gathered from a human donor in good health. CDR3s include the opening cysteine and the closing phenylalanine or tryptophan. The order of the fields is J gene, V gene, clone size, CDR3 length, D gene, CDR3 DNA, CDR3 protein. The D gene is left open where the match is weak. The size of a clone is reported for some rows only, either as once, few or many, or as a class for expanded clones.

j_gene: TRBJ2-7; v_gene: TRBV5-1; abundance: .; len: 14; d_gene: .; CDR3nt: TGCGCCAGCAGCTTGGCCTCGGGGAGCTACGAGCAGTACTTC; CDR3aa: CASSLASGSYEQYF
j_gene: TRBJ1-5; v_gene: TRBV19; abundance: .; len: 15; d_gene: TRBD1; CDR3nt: TGTGCCAGTAGACAAACTCGACAGGGTGGTCAGCCCCAGCATTTT; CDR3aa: CASRQTRQGGQPQHF
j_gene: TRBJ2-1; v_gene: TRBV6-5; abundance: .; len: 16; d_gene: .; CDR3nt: TGTGCCAGCAGTTACTCTCAACCGCGCTCCTACAATGAGCAGTTCTTC; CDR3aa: CASSYSQPRSYNEQFF
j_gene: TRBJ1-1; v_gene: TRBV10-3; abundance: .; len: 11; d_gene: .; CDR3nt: TGTGCCATCAGTGAGGAGGGGTTTGCTTTCTTT; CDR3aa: CAISEEGFAFF
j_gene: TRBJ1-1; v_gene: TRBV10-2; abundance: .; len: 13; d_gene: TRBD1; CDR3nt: TGCGCCACCATGACAGGGGAGAACACTGAAGCTTTCTTT; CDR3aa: CATMTGENTEAFF
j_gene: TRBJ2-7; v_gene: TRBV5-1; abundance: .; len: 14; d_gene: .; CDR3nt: TGCGCCAGCAGCTTGGATCCAGGGACCTACGAGCAGTACTTC; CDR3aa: CASSLDPGTYEQYF
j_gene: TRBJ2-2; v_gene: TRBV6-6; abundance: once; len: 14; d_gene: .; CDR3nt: TGTGCCAGCAGTTTTCAGGGTGGCGTCGGGGAGCTGTTTTTT; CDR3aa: CASSFQGGVGELFF
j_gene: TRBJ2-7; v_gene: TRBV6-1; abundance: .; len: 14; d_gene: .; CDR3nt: TGTGCCAGCAGTGAAAAGGGTTGGGACTACGAGCAGTACTTC; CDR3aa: CASSEKGWDYEQYF
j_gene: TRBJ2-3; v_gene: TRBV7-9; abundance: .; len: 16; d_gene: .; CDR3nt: TGTGCCAGCAGCTTGGTAGTGAGGAGTAGCACAGATACGCAGTATTTT; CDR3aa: CASSLVVRSSTDTQYF
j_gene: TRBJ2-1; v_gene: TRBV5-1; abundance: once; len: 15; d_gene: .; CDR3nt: TGCGCCAGCAGCTTGGGACAGGCCCTCTACAATGAGCAGTTCTTC; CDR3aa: CASSLGQALYNEQFF
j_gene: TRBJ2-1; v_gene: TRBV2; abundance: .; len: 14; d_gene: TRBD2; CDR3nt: TGTGCCAGCAGTGCTCTAGCGGGCTACAATGAGCAGTTCTTC; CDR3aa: CASSALAGYNEQFF
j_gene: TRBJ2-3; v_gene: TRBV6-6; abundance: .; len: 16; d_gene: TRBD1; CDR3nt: TGTGCCAGCTCTAGACAGGGGAAGAGGTGGGCAGATACGCAGTATTTT; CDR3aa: CASSRQGKRWADTQYF
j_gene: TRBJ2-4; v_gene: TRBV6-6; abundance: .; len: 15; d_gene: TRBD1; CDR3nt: TGTGCCAGCAGTTACCGCGACAGGGGAGCGCACATTCAGTACTTC; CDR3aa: CASSYRDRGAHIQYF
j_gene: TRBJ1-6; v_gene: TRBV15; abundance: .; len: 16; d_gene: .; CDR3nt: TGTGCCACCAGCAGAGAAAGGGGCGCTTATAATTCACCCCTCCACTTT; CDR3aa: CATSRERGAYNSPLHF
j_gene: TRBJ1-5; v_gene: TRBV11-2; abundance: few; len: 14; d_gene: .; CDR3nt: TGTGCCAGCAGCTCGGGACTGAAAAATCAGCCCCAGCATTTT; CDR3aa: CASSSGLKNQPQHF
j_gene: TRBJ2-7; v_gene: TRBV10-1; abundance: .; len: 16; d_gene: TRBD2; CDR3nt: TGCGCCAGCAGGCTAGCGGGAGGGCCTCGATCCTACGAGCAGTACTTC; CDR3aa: CASRLAGGPRSYEQYF
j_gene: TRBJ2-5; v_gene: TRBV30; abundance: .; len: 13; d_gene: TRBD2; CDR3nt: TGTGCCTGGATACTAGCGGGGGGCCAGACCCAGTACTTC; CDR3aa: CAWILAGGQTQYF
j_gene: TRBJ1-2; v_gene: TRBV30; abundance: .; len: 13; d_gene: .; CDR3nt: TGTGCCTGGAGTGGAACCAGGGGAGGTGGCTACACCTTC; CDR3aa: CAWSGTRGGGYTF
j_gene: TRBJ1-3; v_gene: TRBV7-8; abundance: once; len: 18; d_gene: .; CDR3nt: TGTGCCAGCAGCCCAGAGGGGGGGGCCGTTCACTCTGGAAACACCATATATTTT; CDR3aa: CASSPEGGAVHSGNTIYF
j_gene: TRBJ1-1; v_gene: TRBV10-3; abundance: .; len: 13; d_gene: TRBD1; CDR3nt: TGTGCCAGCAGGTGGGGGACAGGGACTGAAGCTTTCTTT; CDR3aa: CASRWGTGTEAFF
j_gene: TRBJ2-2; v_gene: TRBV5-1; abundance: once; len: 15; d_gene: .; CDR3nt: TGCGCCAGCAGCTTGGCCCCACTGGGACAAGGGGAGCTGTTTTTT; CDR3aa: CASSLAPLGQGELFF
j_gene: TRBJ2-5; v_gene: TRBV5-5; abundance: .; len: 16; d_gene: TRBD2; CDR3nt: TGTGCCAGCAGCTCCTCCCTAGCGGGAGGCCAAGAGACCCAGTACTTC; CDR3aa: CASSSSLAGGQETQYF
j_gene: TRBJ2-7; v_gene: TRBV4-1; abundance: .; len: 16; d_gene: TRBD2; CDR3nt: TGCGCCAGCAGCCGGACTCCTAGCGGGGGGCTGGGGGAGCAGTACTTC; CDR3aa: CASSRTPSGGLGEQYF
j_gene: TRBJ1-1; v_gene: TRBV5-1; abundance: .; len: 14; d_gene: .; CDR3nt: TGCGCCAGCAGCCCGCGGGCACTTAGAACTGAAGCTTTCTTT; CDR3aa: CASSPRALRTEAFF
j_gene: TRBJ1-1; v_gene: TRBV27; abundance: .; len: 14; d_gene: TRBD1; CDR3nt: TGTGCCAGCATCCGGGACAGGGTTTCCACTGAAGCTTTCTTT; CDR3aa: CASIRDRVSTEAFF
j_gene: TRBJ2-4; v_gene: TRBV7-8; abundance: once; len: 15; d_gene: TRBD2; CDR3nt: TGTGCCAGCAGCTTGAGGCGGGAGGGGGGGTACATTCAGTACTTC; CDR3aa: CASSLRREGGYIQYF
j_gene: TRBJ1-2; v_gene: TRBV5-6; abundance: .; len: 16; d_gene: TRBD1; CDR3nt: TGTGCCAGCAGCTCCCTAGACAGGGTCCCCATAGGTGGCTACACCTTC; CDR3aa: CASSSLDRVPIGGYTF
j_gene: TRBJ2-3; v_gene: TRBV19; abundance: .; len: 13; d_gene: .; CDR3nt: TGTGCCAGTAGTAAACCCCCGAGGGATACGCAGTATTTT; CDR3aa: CASSKPPRDTQYF
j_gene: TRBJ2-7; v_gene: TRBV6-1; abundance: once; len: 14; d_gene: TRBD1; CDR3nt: TGTGCCAGCAGTGTAGACAGGGGGACCTACGAGCAGTACTTC; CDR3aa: CASSVDRGTYEQYF
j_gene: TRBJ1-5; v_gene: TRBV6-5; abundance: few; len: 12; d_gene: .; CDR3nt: TGTGCCAGCAGTTACGGAGGCGGCCCCCAGCATTTT; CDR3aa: CASSYGGGPQHF
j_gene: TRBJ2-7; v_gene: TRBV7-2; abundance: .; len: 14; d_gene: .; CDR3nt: TGTGCCAGCAGCTTTCTCGCCTGGGACATCGAGCAGTACTTC; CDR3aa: CASSFLAWDIEQYF
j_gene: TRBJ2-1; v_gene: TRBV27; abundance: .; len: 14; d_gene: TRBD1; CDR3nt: TGTGCCAGCAGAAAAGACAGGGACTACAATGAGCAGTTCTTC; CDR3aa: CASRKDRDYNEQFF
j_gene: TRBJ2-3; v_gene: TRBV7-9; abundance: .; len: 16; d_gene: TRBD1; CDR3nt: TGTGCCAGCAGCTTCGGGTTTGGACAGGGCACAGATACGCAGTATTTT; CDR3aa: CASSFGFGQGTDTQYF
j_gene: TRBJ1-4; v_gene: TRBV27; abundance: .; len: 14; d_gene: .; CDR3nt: TGTGCCAGCAGGCGACAGTTCGGGGGTGAAAAACTGTTTTTT; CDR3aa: CASRRQFGGEKLFF
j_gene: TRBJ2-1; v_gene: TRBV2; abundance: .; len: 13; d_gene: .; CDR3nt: TGTGCCAGCAGGGAGAATACCATAAATGAGCAGTTCTTC; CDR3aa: CASRENTINEQFF
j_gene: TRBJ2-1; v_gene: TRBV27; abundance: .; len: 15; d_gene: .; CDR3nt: TGTGCCAGCAGTCCCGGACATGCATCTTACAATGAGCAGTTCTTC; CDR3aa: CASSPGHASYNEQFF
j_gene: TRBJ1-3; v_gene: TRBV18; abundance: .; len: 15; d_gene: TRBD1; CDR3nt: TGTGCCAGCTCAACGACAGGGGCGAATGGAAACACCATATATTTT; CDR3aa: CASSTTGANGNTIYF
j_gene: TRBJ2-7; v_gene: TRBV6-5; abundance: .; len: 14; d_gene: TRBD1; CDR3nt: TGTGCCAGTCGGGACAGGGGGCCGGGCTACGAGCAGTACTTC; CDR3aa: CASRDRGPGYEQYF
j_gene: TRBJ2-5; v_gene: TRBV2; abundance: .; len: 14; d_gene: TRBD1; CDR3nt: TGTGCCAGCAGTGAAGTGAGGGGGCAGGGGACCCAGTACTTC; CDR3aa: CASSEVRGQGTQYF
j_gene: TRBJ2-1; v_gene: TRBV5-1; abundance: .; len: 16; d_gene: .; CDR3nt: TGCGCCAGCAGCGCCCCGCGAGAGCGGAACACCAATGAGCAGTTCTTC; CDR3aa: CASSAPRERNTNEQFF